What follows is one T cell receptor beta chain and its context. This sample is drawn from a study of blood T cell repertoires in COVID-19. Study as a whole: The United States, Italy and Spain provided the acute and convalescent COVID-19 samples. In each case, the material was cDNA or gDNA derived from T cells, B-cell-depleted T cells, or PBMCs.

Per the original data handling: Quantification of nucleated cells was approximated via reference gene primer amplification. The table came from immunoSEQ multiplex PCR; TCRdb's copy has only in-frame clones and leaves some out. The DNA gave D and trimming, while V, J and clone size come from that table. The table has a few hundred thousand clones, about 87% seen once; the top ten hold around 3%. Participant-given clinical history determined each cohort assignment. The sequence was obtained from a middle-aged woman who had been exposed to COVID-19. Sequences were obtained from PBMCs or T cells enriched from blood (not recorded which).

CDR3 coding DNA: TGTGCCAGCCTGCTGGGGCCCTATTTCCACGAGCAGTACTTC. Its protein product is CASLLGPYFHEQYF. The gene calls are TRBV2 and TRBJ2-7; tentative D call: TRBD1 (5 bases). CDR3 length: 14 amino acids. Germline V gives CDR1 SNHLY, CDR2 FYNNEI. The V end lost 8 bases, the J end lost 5 bases, and 19 bases lay between the germline ends. Together with reference TRBV2 and TRBJ2-7, the CDR3 gives the full variable domain: EPEVTQTPSHQVTQMGQEVILRCVPISNHLYFYWYRQILGQKVEFLVSFYNNEISEKSEIFDDQFSVERPDGSNFTLKIRSTKLEDSAMYFCASLLGPYFHEQYFGPGTRLTVT.